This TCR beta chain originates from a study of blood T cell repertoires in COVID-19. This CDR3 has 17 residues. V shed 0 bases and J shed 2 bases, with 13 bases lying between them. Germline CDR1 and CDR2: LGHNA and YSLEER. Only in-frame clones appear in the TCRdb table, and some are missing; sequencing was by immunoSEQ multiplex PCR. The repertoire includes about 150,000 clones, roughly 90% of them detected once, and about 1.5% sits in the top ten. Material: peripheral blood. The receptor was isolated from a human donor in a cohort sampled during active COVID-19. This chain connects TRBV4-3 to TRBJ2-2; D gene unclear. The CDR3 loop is CASSQDLWRRNTGELFF. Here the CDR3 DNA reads TGCGCCAGCAGCCAAGATTTGTGGAGACGAAACACCGGGGAGCTGTTTTTT.